The 31 T cell receptor beta chains below all came from one sample that was sequenced in a study of Ad26.COV2.S vaccination and SARS-CoV-2 variants (dated by TCRdb to the early 2020s). Library preparation used the immunoSEQ multiplex PCR assay. TCRdb obtained this table from immuneACCESS and retained in-frame rearrangements with V and J assigned. These tables miss some clones; where compared with another copy, unresolved V genes account for less than half of the shortfall, and the remainder is unexplained. The sample records approximately 500,000 clones, around nine tenths of which are singletons. The top ten hold roughly 13% of the sample. The treatment or condition label corresponds to: roughly 18 received Ad26.COV2.S at low or high dose, single or two shots; about five received placebo; per-sample allocation not given. For vaccine and placebo recipients, the sequenced repertoires came from samples collected on day 63 after the first injection.

Sequences were derived from peripheral blood, sampled in a trial of Ad26.COV2.S vaccine versus placebo. These receptors originate from a person between 18 and 59 years old who received the Ad26.COV2.S COVID-19 vaccine or a placebo.

The chain recombines TRBV4-3 with TRBJ2-7, with a tentative D call TRBD2 (5 bases). The ends were cut back, 1 base at V and 7 bases at J, with 20 bases in the middle. This CDR3 is built from 16 residues. Per germline, CDR1 LGHNA and CDR2 YSLEER. The CDR3 is CASSQVSAAIATEQYF. The CDR3 bases are TGCGCCAGCAGCCAAGTCTCAGCGGCGATCGCAACTGAGCAGTACTTC.

This chain uses TRBV5-5 with TRBJ1-3; D gene ambiguous. Deletions cut 1 base from V and 2 bases from J, with 7 bases between. The CDR3 length is 14 residues. CDR1 and CDR2 (germline): SGHKS, YYEKEE (reference sequence). The CDR3 sequence: CASSLTGAGNTIYF. The CDR3 nucleotides are TGTGCCAGCAGCTTGACCGGTGCTGGAAACACCATATATTTT. The entire variable domain, with the rest obtained from reference TRBV5-5 and TRBJ1-3, is as follows: DAGVTQSPTHLIKTRGQQVTLRCSPISGHKSVSWYQQVLGQGPQFIFQYYEKEERGRGNFPDRFSARQFPNYSSELNVNALLLGDSALYLCASSLTGAGNTIYFGEGSWLTVV.

About this clone itself: The sample carries other DNA sequences with the same CDR3. V gene TRBV19 combines with J gene TRBJ1-1, with D hard to call. The germline V gene has CDR1 LNHDA and CDR2 SQIVND (reference sequence). The CDR3 covers 13 residues. Trimming took 3 bases from V and 1 from J, leaving 6 bases between them. CDR3 loop: CASSINRNTEAFF. The CDR3 DNA reads as TGTGCCAGTAGTATTAACCGGAACACTGAAGCTTTCTTT.

This chain joins TRBV28 and TRBJ2-7, with D possibly being TRBD1 (6 bases). The CDR3 is made up of 12 amino acids. V shed 4 bases and J shed 6 bases, with 10 bases lying between them. Germline CDR1 MDHEN, CDR2 SYDVKM. This chain's CDR3 is CASSSQGPEQYF. CDR3 DNA sequence: TGTGCCAGCAGTTCTCAGGGGCCCGAGCAGTACTTC.

Comment on this clone: A much larger clone lies a single base off, so this may be a read error. The genes are TRBV11-2 and TRBJ2-7, with D hard to call. The length of the CDR3 is 11 residues. Between the trimmed V and J ends, which lost 6 bases and 1 base, there was a span of 4 bases. Germline values: CDR1 SGHAT, CDR2 FQNNGV. For the CDR3, the DNA is TGTGCCAGCAGTCCATCCTACGAGCAGTACTTC. It is translated as CASSPSYEQYF.

The chain employs TRBV7-2 and TRBJ2-7; TRBD2 might be the D (5 bases). This CDR3 has 15 residues. Trimming took 0 bases from V and 5 from J, leaving 14 bases between them. Germline V lookup: CDR1 SGHTA, CDR2 FQGNSA. The chain's CDR3 is CASSLASTSRNEQYF. For the CDR3, the DNA is TGTGCCAGCAGCTTAGCGTCCACTAGTAGGAACGAGCAGTACTTC.

V gene TRBV16 combines with J gene TRBJ1-1, with 8 bases lining up with TRBD1. CDR3 size: 15 residues. The J segment lost 0 bases and the V segment lost 4 bases, leaving 4 bases of the junction unmatched. Germline values: CDR1 KGHSY, CDR2 FQNENV. This CDR3 reads CASSREDRVNTEAFF. CDR3 in DNA: TGTGCCAGCAGCCGGGAGGACAGGGTGAACACTGAAGCTTTCTTT.

The table lists this clone with a few counts. This chain uses TRBV28 with TRBJ1-2; no reliable D call. This CDR3 spans 14 amino acids. The germline CDR1 and CDR2 sequences are MDHEN and SYDVKM. V lost 7 bases, J lost 0 bases, and 12 bases lay in between. For the CDR3, the DNA is TGTGCCAGCACCCGTTCACAAGCTAACTATGGCTACACCTTC. Translated, it gives CASTRSQANYGYTF.

V usage is TRBV27 and J usage is TRBJ1-1; perhaps TRBD1 as D (5 bases). This CDR3 comprises 16 residues. CDR1 and CDR2 (germline): MNHEY, SMNVEV (reference sequence). Trimming cost V 3 bases and J 2 bases, with 16 bases left between them. Here the CDR3 reads CASSLSGQVVNTEAFF. The CDR3 DNA is TGTGCCAGCAGTTTGTCGGGGCAGGTCGTAAACACTGAAGCTTTCTTT.

The chain links TRBV7-9 to TRBJ2-2; D possibly matches TRBD1 or TRBD2 (5 bases each). Trimming took 2 bases from V and 0 from J, leaving 7 bases between them. The CDR3 consists of 15 residues. In germline, CDR1 is SEHNR, CDR2 FQNEAQ (reference sequence). Here the CDR3 DNA reads TGTGCCAGCAGCTTATCGGGGCCGAACACCGGGGAGCTGTTTTTT. Its protein is CASSLSGPNTGELFF. Based on the CDR3 plus reference TRBV7-9 and TRBJ2-2, the full variable domain is DTGVSQNPRHKITKRGQNVTFRCDPISEHNRLYWYRQTLGQGPEFLTYFQNEAQLEKSRLLSDRFSAERPKGSFSTLEIQRTEQGDSAMYLCASSLSGPNTGELFFGEGSRLTVL.

This clone was seen a handful of times. The chain uses TRBV24-1 and TRBJ1-2; the match to TRBD1 covers 10 bases. V shed 4 bases and J 3 bases; nucleotides not matched to a gene: 10. Germline loops: CDR1 KGHDR, CDR2 SFDVKD. The CDR3 extends over 17 amino acids. The CDR3 spells CATSESPGQGNDYGYTF. The DNA for the CDR3 is TGTGCCACCAGTGAGTCCCCGGGACAGGGGAACGACTATGGCTACACCTTC.

This chain connects TRBV3-1 (or the pseudogene TRBV3-2) to TRBJ1-1; a possible D gene is TRBD1 (5 bases). With 0 bases removed from V and 2 bases from J, the gap between germline ends came to 10 bases. The CDR3 is made up of 15 amino acids. The germline V gene encodes CDR1 LGHDT and CDR2 YNNKEL (reference sequence). The CDR3 nucleotides are TGTGCCAGCAGCCAAGATCCAGGGATAAACACTGAAGCTTTCTTT. Translated, it gives CASSQDPGINTEAFF.

The CDR3 DNA reads TGTGCCAGTAGTATAGTGCGGGGCGCTGAAGCTTTCTTT. It codes for CASSIVRGAEAFF. The chain carries TRBV19 and TRBJ1-1, with D tentatively TRBD1 (5 bases). From germline, CDR1 is LNHDA and CDR2 SQIVND (reference sequence). The CDR3 has 13 amino acids. V was clipped by 1 base and J by 6 bases, with 9 bases between them.

The chain recombines TRBV28 with TRBJ2-7, with D tentatively TRBD2 (6 bases). Trimming stripped 3 bases from V and 7 bases from J, with 13 bases between. The germline gives CDR1 MDHEN, CDR2 SYDVKM. This CDR3 comprises 13 residues. CDR3 in amino acids: CASSFPLRGEQYF. CDR3 DNA sequence: TGTGCCAGCAGTTTTCCCCTCCGGGGGGAGCAGTACTTC.

V and J are TRBV7-8 and TRBJ1-4; 7 bases are shared with TRBD1. V lost 5 bases to trimming and J lost 3 bases; unmatched junction nucleotides: 3. In germline, CDR1 is SGHVS, CDR2 FQNEAQ. The CDR3 sequence is 14 residues long. In DNA form, the CDR3 reads TGTGCCAGCAGCCAGGGACAGCCTAATGAAAAACTGTTTTTT. As protein: CASSQGQPNEKLFF.

In its sample, this clone was seen a few times. The V and J genes are TRBV7-3 and TRBJ2-2, with TRBD1 matching over 7 bases. This CDR3 region has 16 residues. CDR1 and CDR2 from the germline V gene are SGHTA and FQGTGA. V lost 5 bases to trimming and J lost 2 bases; unmatched junction nucleotides: 8. The CDR3 here is CASSPNTGVNTGELFF. In DNA form, the CDR3 reads TGTGCCAGCAGCCCAAATACAGGGGTTAACACCGGGGAGCTGTTTTTT. The full variable domain, with the rest looked up from reference TRBV7-3 and TRBJ2-2, is GAGVSQTPSNKVTEKGKYVELRCDPISGHTALYWYRQSLGQGPEFLIYFQGTGAADDSGLPNDRFFAVRPEGSVSTLKIQRTERGDSAVYLCASSPNTGVNTGELFFGEGSRLTVL.

The chain combines TRBV7-9 with TRBJ1-1, with no clear D. CDR3 length equals 15 residues. Trimming shortened V by 0 bases and J by 0 bases, and 8 bases separated the two germline ends. Germline CDR1 SEHNR, CDR2 FQNEAQ (reference sequence). CDR3 sequence: CASSLAVGLNTEAFF. The CDR3 DNA reads TGTGCCAGCAGCTTAGCGGTAGGGTTGAACACTGAAGCTTTCTTT.

The chain couples TRBV5-6 to TRBJ2-7, with D tentatively TRBD1 or TRBD2 (6 bases each). CDR3 length: 15 amino acids. Germline lookup yields CDR1 SGHDT and CDR2 YYEEEE. With 0 bases removed from V and 1 base from J, the gap between germline ends came to 11 bases. Written as DNA, the CDR3 is TGTGCCAGCAGCTTGGCGGGGGCTAAATCCTACGAGCAGTACTTC. This codes for CASSLAGAKSYEQYF. The full variable domain, completed using reference TRBV5-6 and TRBJ2-7, is DAGVTQSPTHLIKTRGQQVTLRCSPKSGHDTVSWYQQALGQGPQFIFQYYEEEERQRGNFPDRFSGHQFPNYSSELNVNALLLGDSALYLCASSLAGAKSYEQYFGPGTRLTVT.

The DNA for the CDR3 is TGTGCCAGCAGCCCCTCCCACCCGGGACAGAAGAACTATGGCTACACCTTC. This gives the protein CASSPSHPGQKNYGYTF. V is TRBV7-2 and J is TRBJ1-2; 7 bases agree with TRBD1. Germline CDR1 SGHTA, CDR2 FQGNSA. The CDR3 runs 17 residues. V shed 5 bases, J shed 2 bases, and the junction held 14 bases outside the gene matches. Supplemented by reference TRBV7-2 and TRBJ1-2, the full variable domain reads GAGVSQSPSNKVTEKGKDVELRCDPISGHTALYWYRQSLGQGLEFLIYFQGNSAPDKSGLPSDRFSAERTGGSVSTLTIQRTQQEDSAVYLCASSPSHPGQKNYGYTFGSGTRLTVV.

This clone was detected once. The V and J genes are TRBV29-1 and TRBJ2-1, with 9 bases matching TRBD2. Germline lookup yields CDR1 SQVTM and CDR2 ANQGSEA. J was trimmed by 8 bases and V by 6 bases; bases with no gene match: 14. The CDR3 consists of 15 residues. The CDR3 DNA reads TGCAGCGTAATGGCGGGAGGGCCGGTTACCTATGAGCAGTTCTTC. This encodes CSVMAGGPVTYEQFF.

The V gene is TRBV5-1, the J gene TRBJ2-3; a weak D match, TRBD2 (6 bases). The germline CDR1 and CDR2 sequences are SGHRS and YFSETQ. V was pared by 2 bases and J by 2 bases, with 12 bases between. This CDR3 is 15 amino acids long. CDR3 in amino acids: CASSFAGGNTDTQYF. CDR3 coding DNA: TGCGCCAGCAGCTTCGCCGGCGGGAACACAGATACGCAGTATTTT.

The rearrangement uses TRBV28 and TRBJ2-7; D remains ambiguous. CDR3 length equals 12 residues. Germline loops: CDR1 MDHEN, CDR2 SYDVKM. V lost 6 bases and J 5 bases, leaving 11 bases between the germline ends. CDR3 coding DNA: TGTGCCAGCAGCCTCCCCCGTCACGAGCAGTACTTC. It translates to CASSLPRHEQYF.

The chain links TRBV7-6 to TRBJ1-1, with a weak D call TRBD1 (5 bases). The CDR3 is 15 amino acids. V was pared by 5 bases and J by 1 base, with 14 bases between. The germline CDR1 and CDR2 sequences are SGHVS and FNYEAQ. The CDR3 nucleotides read TGTGCCAGCAGCCTCAGGGATTCAGGGAACACTGAAGCTTTCTTT. Translated, it gives CASSLRDSGNTEAFF.

This chain joins TRBV24-1 and TRBJ2-2; no firm D call. Germline-derived CDR1 and CDR2 are KGHDR and SFDVKD. Trimming removed 4 bases from V and 11 bases from J, with 10 bases in between. The length of the CDR3 is 12 residues. This CDR3 reads CATSDSRPELFF. The CDR3 DNA follows: TGTGCCACCAGTGACTCCCGTCCCGAGCTGTTTTTT.

V and J are TRBV6-2 or TRBV6-3 and TRBJ2-7; D may be TRBD2 (5 bases). The CDR3 length is 12 residues. Trimming shortened V by 6 bases and J by 5 bases, and 11 bases separated the two germline ends. Germline CDR1 MNHEY, CDR2 SVGEGT. The CDR3 protein is CASSSDSNEQYF. In DNA form, the CDR3 reads TGTGCCAGCAGCTCGGACTCTAACGAGCAGTACTTC.

As for this clone: The junction differs from germline at one of its ends, possibly a read error. For the CDR3, the DNA is TGTGCCAGTGGAGGGGGCTTCGGCAAGCAGCCCCAGCATTTT. As protein: CASGGGFGKQPQHF. The V gene is TRBV19, the J gene TRBJ1-5; the match to TRBD1 covers 7 bases. Looked up from germline, CDR1 is LNHDA and CDR2 is SQIVND (reference sequence). There are 14 residues in the CDR3. Drawing the rest from reference TRBV19 and TRBJ1-5, the complete variable domain is DGGITQSPKYLFRKEGQNVTLSCEQNLNHDAMYWYRQDPGQGLRLIYYSQIVNDFQKGDIAEGYSVSREKKESFPLTVTSAQKNPTAFYLCASGGGFGKQPQHFGDGTRLSIL.

The chain joins TRBV9 to TRBJ2-3; D is uncertain. Germline CDR1 and CDR2: SGDLS and YYNGEE. The V end lost 4 bases, the J end lost 6 bases, and 15 bases lay between the germline ends. CDR3 size: 14 residues. In DNA, the CDR3 is TGTGCCAGCAGCCCCCCTTCTGACGGGGATACGCAGTATTTT. Its translation: CASSPPSDGDTQYF.

In nucleotides, the CDR3 is TGTGCCAGCAGTTTACTAGTCTCTGGGGCCAACGTCCTGACTTTC. Translation gives CASSLLVSGANVLTF. The chain carries TRBV2 and TRBJ2-6, with D perhaps TRBD2 (5 bases). From germline, CDR1 is SNHLY and CDR2 FYNNEI. Trimming cost V 5 bases and J 0 bases, with 8 bases left between them. This CDR3 comprises 15 residues.

J is TRBJ2-2 and V is TRBV4-1, with 7 positions matching TRBD1. The length of the CDR3 is 17 residues. The V segment lost 2 bases and the J segment 0 bases; nucleotides outside the gene matches: 6. Germline assignment: CDR1 MGHRA and CDR2 YSYEKL. The CDR3 is CASSQKGGLANTGELFF. DNA of the CDR3: TGCGCCAGCAGCCAAAAAGGGGGCCTGGCGAACACCGGGGAGCTGTTTTTT.

The rearrangement uses TRBV28 and TRBJ1-3; TRBD1 agrees at 7 bases. V was pared by 5 bases and J by 4 bases, with 8 bases of the junction left unmatched. In germline, CDR1 is MDHEN, CDR2 SYDVKM. The CDR3 has 15 amino acids. The CDR3 here is CASSPVRDRGNTIYF. The CDR3 DNA reads as TGTGCCAGCAGTCCGGTCCGGGACAGAGGAAACACCATATATTTT.

This clone was recorded a few times. The CDR3 DNA sequence: TGTGCCAGCAGGAAACGGGGAGGGCAGGGTGGAAACACCATATATTTT. Encoded protein: CASRKRGGQGGNTIYF. The chain employs TRBV27 and TRBJ1-3, with D perhaps matching TRBD1 (5 bases). The V gene lost 6 bases and the J gene lost 3 bases, with 18 bases spanning the gap. The CDR3 length is 16 residues. CDR1 and CDR2 from the germline V gene are MNHEY and SMNVEV (reference sequence).